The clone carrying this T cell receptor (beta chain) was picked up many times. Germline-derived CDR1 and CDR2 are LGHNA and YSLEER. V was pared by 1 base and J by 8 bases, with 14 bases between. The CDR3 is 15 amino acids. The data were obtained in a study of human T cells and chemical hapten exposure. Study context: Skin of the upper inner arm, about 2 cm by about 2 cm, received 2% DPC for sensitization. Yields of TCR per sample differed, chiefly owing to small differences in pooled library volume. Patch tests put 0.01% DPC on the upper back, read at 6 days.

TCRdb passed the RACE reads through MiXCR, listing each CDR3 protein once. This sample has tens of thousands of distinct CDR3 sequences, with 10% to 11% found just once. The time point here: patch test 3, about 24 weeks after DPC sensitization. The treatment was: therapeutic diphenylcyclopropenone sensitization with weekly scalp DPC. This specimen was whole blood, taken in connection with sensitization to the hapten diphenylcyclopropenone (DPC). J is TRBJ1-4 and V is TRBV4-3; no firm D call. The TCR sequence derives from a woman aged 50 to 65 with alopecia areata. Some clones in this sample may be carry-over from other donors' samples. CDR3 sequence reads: CASSQAWEEGEKLFF. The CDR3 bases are TGCGCCAGCAGCCAAGCCTGGGAAGAAGGCGAAAAACTGTTTTTT.